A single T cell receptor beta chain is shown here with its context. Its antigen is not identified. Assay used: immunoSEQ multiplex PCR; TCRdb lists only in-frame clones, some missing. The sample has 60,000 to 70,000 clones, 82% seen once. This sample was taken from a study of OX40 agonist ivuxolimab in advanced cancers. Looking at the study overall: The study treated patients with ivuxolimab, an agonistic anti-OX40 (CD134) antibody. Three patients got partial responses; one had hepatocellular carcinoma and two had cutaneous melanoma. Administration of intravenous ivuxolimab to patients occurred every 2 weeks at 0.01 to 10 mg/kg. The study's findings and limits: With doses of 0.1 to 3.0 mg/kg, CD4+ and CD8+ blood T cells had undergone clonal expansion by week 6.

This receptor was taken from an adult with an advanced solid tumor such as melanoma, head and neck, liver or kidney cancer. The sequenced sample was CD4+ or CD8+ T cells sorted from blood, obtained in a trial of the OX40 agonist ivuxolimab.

The CDR3 nucleotides read TGTGCCAGCAGTGAAGAGAGCACAGTTATCAATGGCTACACCTTC. It is translated as CASSEESTVINGYTF. This sequence joins TRBV2 and TRBJ1-2; no clear D gene. The V end was cut by 1 base, the J end by 6 bases, with 15 bases between. Germline V gives CDR1 SNHLY, CDR2 FYNNEI. This CDR3 is built from 15 residues.